A selection of T cell receptor beta chains follows, all from one sample in a study of cytomegalovirus exposure and HLA in healthy donors. Produced via immunoSEQ multiplex PCR; TCRdb's table is partial and in-frame only. In total, the table holds about 35,000 clones. Sequencing input: PBMCs. Receptors originate from a middle-aged woman in good health and CMV-seropositive. The CDR3 runs from the conserved cysteine through the conserved F or W. The order of the fields is J gene, D gene, V gene, CDR3 protein, CDR3 DNA. D genes are given only for firm matches.

TRBJ2-1 | TRBD1 | TRBV18 | CASSLGQGVRYNEQFF | TGTGCCAGCTCACTGGGACAGGGGGTACGCTACAATGAGCAGTTCTTC
TRBJ2-7 | TRBD2 | TRBV7-9 | CASSSPPLSGRALYEQYF | TGTGCCAGCAGCTCCCCACCCCTTAGCGGGAGGGCCCTTTACGAGCAGTACTTC
TRBJ2-1 | TRBD2 | TRBV10-3 | CAISGTGLAGALGTYNEQFF | TGTGCCATCAGTGGAACAGGACTAGCGGGAGCCCTGGGGACCTACAATGAGCAGTTCTTC
TRBJ1-3 | - | TRBV30 | CAWRTGFSGNTIYF | TGTGCCTGGAGAACAGGGTTCTCTGGAAACACCATATATTTT
TRBJ2-2 | - | TRBV2 | CASSEVTPNTGELFF | TGTGCCAGCAGTGAGGTGACTCCGAACACCGGGGAGCTGTTTTTT
TRBJ2-3 | - | TRBV7-2 | CASSGGVSSADTQYF | TGTGCCAGCAGCGGGGGCGTCAGCTCGGCGGATACGCAGTATTTT
TRBJ2-3 | TRBD1 | TRBV30 | CAWSATTGGNPYPRYF | TGTGCCTGGAGTGCCACGACAGGGGGCAATCCCTACCCACGGTATTTT
TRBJ2-1 | - | TRBV27 | CASSLSWGVYNEQFF | TGTGCCAGCAGTTTATCTTGGGGGGTCTACAATGAGCAGTTCTTC
TRBJ2-2 | - | TRBV6-1 | CASSDRGGTGELFF | TGTGCCAGCAGTGATAGGGGGGGCACCGGGGAGCTGTTTTTT
TRBJ2-2 | - | TRBV11-2 | CASNDGRGGSTGELFF | TGTGCCAGCAACGACGGTAGGGGGGGTAGCACCGGGGAGCTGTTTTTT
TRBJ2-7 | - | TRBV29-1 | CSVVGRARSEQYF | TGCAGCGTTGTTGGCAGGGCTAGGAGCGAGCAGTACTTC
TRBJ1-2 | - | TRBV2 | CASRATQGGGYTF | TGTGCCAGCAGGGCAACGCAGGGTGGAGGCTACACCTTC
TRBJ2-7 | TRBD2 | TRBV6-1 | CATRPPGGSYEQYF | TGTGCCACCCGGCCCCCGGGGGGATCCTACGAGCAGTACTTC
TRBJ1-2 | - | TRBV6-1 | CASSEWAGDLRGGYTF | TGTGCCAGCAGTGAATGGGCAGGGGACCTTCGCGGTGGCTACACCTTC
TRBJ1-2 | - | TRBV18 | CASSPASSRENGYTF | TGTGCCAGCTCACCCGCCTCCTCCCGGGAGAATGGCTACACCTTC
TRBJ2-2 | - | TRBV15 | CATRTGTLNTGELFF | TGTGCCACCAGGACCGGGACACTAAACACCGGGGAGCTGTTTTTT
TRBJ1-4 | TRBD1 | TRBV29-1 | CSTKDRGDEKLFF | TGCAGCACAAAGGACAGGGGGGACGAAAAACTGTTTTTT
TRBJ2-7 | TRBD2 | TRBV27 | CASSRAGDEQYF | TGTGCCAGCAGTCGGGCGGGGGACGAGCAGTACTTC
TRBJ2-3 | - | TRBV6-1 | CASTTVGAGDTQYF | TGTGCCAGCACTACAGTGGGGGCGGGAGATACGCAGTATTTT
TRBJ2-1 | - | TRBV27 | CASSLRVARVSSEQFF | TGTGCCAGCAGTTTAAGGGTGGCGAGGGTGTCTAGCGAGCAGTTCTTC
TRBJ2-7 | TRBD2 | TRBV5-1 | CASSLLLGTSDEQYF | TGCGCCAGCAGCTTGCTATTGGGGACTAGCGACGAGCAGTACTTC
TRBJ1-5 | TRBD1 | TRBV6-5 | CASSYGQGANQHQHF | TGTGCCAGCAGTTACGGTCAGGGGGCCAATCAGCACCAGCATTTT
TRBJ2-7 | TRBD2 | TRBV6-6 | CASSYLRTSAYEQYF | TGTGCCAGCAGTTACTTAAGGACTAGCGCCTACGAGCAGTACTTC
TRBJ2-4 | - | TRBV5-6 | CASSLVRLAKNIQYF | TGTGCCAGCAGCTTGGTAAGACTAGCCAAAAACATTCAGTACTTC
TRBJ2-7 | - | TRBV9 | CASSVGLLRDYEQYF | TGTGCCAGCAGCGTAGGACTACTACGTGACTACGAGCAGTACTTC
TRBJ1-1 | - | TRBV18 | CASSLTGGGRSTEAFF | TGTGCCAGCTCACTCACGGGCGGGGGGAGATCCACTGAAGCTTTCTTT
TRBJ2-5 | - | TRBV5-1 | CASSLSGLQETQYF | TGCGCCAGCAGCTTGTCGGGACTCCAAGAGACCCAGTACTTC
TRBJ2-7 | TRBD1 | TRBV15 | CATSRDTGVWEQYF | TGTGCCACCAGCAGAGATACAGGGGTCTGGGAGCAGTACTTC
TRBJ1-3 | - | TRBV30 | CAWSVHIPSGNTIYF | TGTGCCTGGAGTGTACATATACCCTCTGGAAACACCATATATTTT
TRBJ2-5 | - | TRBV2 | CASSNDRNQETQYF | TGTGCCAGCAGTAACGACAGGAACCAAGAGACCCAGTACTTC
TRBJ1-2 | - | TRBV15 | CATSLPRGYGYTF | TGTGCCACCAGCCTCCCCCGGGGGTATGGCTACACCTTC
TRBJ1-2 | - | TRBV5-4 | CASSLEPLQSLGYTF | TGTGCCAGCAGCTTGGAACCTTTACAGTCCCTGGGCTACACCTTC
TRBJ1-3 | - | TRBV6-5 | CASSSQASSGNTIYF | TGTGCCAGCAGTTCCCAGGCGAGCTCTGGAAACACCATATATTTT
TRBJ2-7 | TRBD2 | TRBV5-4 | CASSWLGVSGTYEQYF | TGTGCCAGCAGCTGGCTTGGGGTTAGCGGGACCTACGAGCAGTACTTC
TRBJ2-7 | - | TRBV15 | CATSRQGAFYEQYF | TGTGCCACCAGCAGACAAGGGGCCTTCTACGAGCAGTACTTC
TRBJ2-3 | - | TRBV30 | CACPGRLGVGTQYF | TGTGCCTGCCCAGGACGCCTCGGGGTGGGTACGCAGTATTTT
TRBJ2-7 | - | TRBV18 | CASSPSPATGEQYF | TGTGCCAGCTCACCTAGTCCCGCAACCGGCGAGCAGTACTTC
TRBJ1-2 | - | TRBV27 | CASSWGDGEFVGYTF | TGTGCCAGCAGCTGGGGAGACGGGGAGTTCGTTGGCTACACCTTC
TRBJ2-7 | TRBD2 | TRBV7-2 | CASSLVRAGGPEQYF | TGTGCCAGCAGCTTAGTCCGAGCGGGAGGGCCCGAGCAGTACTTC
TRBJ1-1 | - | TRBV5-6 | CASSLNRKGTEAFF | TGTGCCAGCAGCTTGAACAGGAAGGGGACTGAAGCTTTCTTT
TRBJ1-5 | - | TRBV4-1 | CASSSLTGNQPQHF | TGCGCCAGCAGCTCCTTGACAGGCAATCAGCCCCAGCATTTT
TRBJ2-2 | - | TRBV7-2 | CASSSRTGRAGELFF | TGTGCCAGCAGCTCTCGGACAGGGAGGGCCGGGGAGCTGTTTTTT
TRBJ1-2 | - | TRBV25-1 | CASSEYQGHPNYGYTF | TGTGCCAGCAGTGAATATCAGGGGCACCCTAACTATGGCTACACCTTC
TRBJ2-5 | TRBD2 | TRBV5-6 | CASSLLSGTEETQYF | TGTGCCAGCAGCTTGCTTAGCGGGACCGAAGAGACCCAGTACTTC
TRBJ1-5 | - | TRBV6-5 | CASSPGSENQPQHF | TGTGCCAGCAGTCCAGGGTCGGAAAATCAGCCCCAGCATTTT
TRBJ2-5 | - | TRBV7-9 | CASSSGEQETQYF | TGTGCCAGCAGCTCAGGGGAGCAAGAGACCCAGTACTTC
TRBJ2-1 | - | TRBV10-3 | CAISDRDNEQFF | TGTGCCATCAGTGACAGGGACAATGAGCAGTTCTTC
TRBJ2-3 | - | TRBV6-6 | CASSYRGSDTQYF | TGTGCCAGCAGTTACAGAGGGTCAGATACGCAGTATTTT
TRBJ2-7 | TRBD2 | TRBV6-1 | CASSEFGGLAGLSEQYF | TGTGCCAGCAGTGAGTTCGGCGGACTAGCGGGATTGAGTGAGCAGTACTTC